One and the same sample provided the 3 T cell receptor beta chains below, sequenced in a study of T-cell memory formation after mild COVID-19. TCRdb fed the 5' RACE reads into MiXCR, producing one record per CDR3 protein. Seen here are 450,000 to 700,000 distinct CDR3 sequences, roughly 18% observed once, and the top ten hold approximately 12%. Sequences were obtained from PBMCs or a T cell subset sorted from them (not recorded which). The receptors shown here come from an adult woman who had mild COVID-19 (a few samples of this study predate the infection). Cell type and time point are not known.

This chain joins TRBV7-8 and TRBJ2-1; 12 bases map to TRBD2. Germline trimming cut 0 bases from V and 4 bases from J; bases unmatched to any gene: 10. This CDR3 comprises 19 residues. Germline V lookup: CDR1 SGHVS, CDR2 FQNEAQ. The CDR3 nucleotides read TGTGCCAGCAGCTTAGCCCGGGGTGGACTAGCGGGACTGTACAATGAGCAGTTCTTC. It yields the protein CASSLARGGLAGLYNEQFF.

The V and J genes are TRBV4-3 and TRBJ2-1; D possibly corresponds to TRBD2 (5 bases). Deletions cut 4 bases from V and 3 bases from J, with 7 bases between. This CDR3 region has 13 residues. CDR1 LGHNA and CDR2 YSLEER come from the germline V gene. The CDR3 loop reads CASSPRVYNEQFF. DNA for the CDR3: TGCGCCAGCAGCCCGAGGGTCTACAATGAGCAGTTCTTC.

This clonotype occurred a few times. This chain links TRBV7-2 with TRBJ1-4, with TRBD1 as a possible D gene (6 bases). The CDR3 has 16 amino acids. Germline V CDR1 and CDR2: SGHTA, FQGNSA. Trimming took off 4 bases at V and 0 bases at J, with 12 bases between the two ends. CDR3 sequence reads: CASSWGQLATNEKLFF. CDR3 DNA: TGTGCCAGCAGCTGGGGGCAGCTTGCAACTAATGAAAAACTGTTTTTT.